These 5 T cell receptor beta chains share one sample of origin, sequenced in a study of Graves' ophthalmopathy and Graves' hyperthyroidism. RNA transcripts served as template for amplifying TCR beta CDR3 sequences. Second-round multiplex PCR came after a first-round RT-PCR that employed HTBI primers. One entry per CDR3 protein, called by TCRdb with MiXCR from the multiplex PCR reads. The sample yields about 1.2 million distinct CDR3 sequences, 35% to 40% seen once. The sample was peripheral blood or thyroid tissue (not recorded which). These receptors came from an adult man with Graves' hyperthyroidism.

A word on this clonotype: Given a much more abundant clone one base away, this may be a read error. The chain links TRBV5-6 to TRBJ2-5, with 10 nucleotides matching TRBD1. The CDR3 sequence is 13 residues long. CDR1 is SGHDT and CDR2 is YYEEEE in the germline V gene. J was trimmed by 9 bases and V by 4 bases; bases with no gene match: 6. The DNA of the CDR3 is TGTGCCAGCAGCCCGAGGACAGGGGGAGCCCAGTACTTC. Its translation is CASSPRTGGAQYF.

This rearrangement joins TRBV10-1 to TRBJ2-5, with unresolved D. The CDR3 runs 13 residues. V lost 3 bases to trimming and J lost 4 bases, with 9 bases between them. Per germline, CDR1 WNHNN and CDR2 SYGVQD (reference sequence). The CDR3 bases are TGCGCCAGCAGTGATGAGATTGGAGAGACCCAGTACTTC. It specifies CASSDEIGETQYF.

Regarding this clonotype: This may stem from a read error, because a much larger clone lies one nucleotide away. The DNA for the CDR3 is TGTGCCAGCAGAGATGGACATGTCGAGCAGTACTTC. Its translation is CASRDGHVEQYF. This rearrangement joins TRBV2 to TRBJ2-7; D might be TRBD1 (5 bases). V lost 6 bases, J lost 6 bases, and 12 bases lay in between. Germline V gene lookup returns CDR1 SNHLY and CDR2 FYNNEI. The CDR3 totals 12 residues. Full variable domain (remainder filled in from reference TRBV2 and TRBJ2-7): EPEVTQTPSHQVTQMGQEVILRCVPISNHLYFYWYRQILGQKVEFLVSFYNNEISEKSEIFDDQFSVERPDGSNFTLKIRSTKLEDSAMYFCASRDGHVEQYFGPGTRLTVT.

This clonotype was recorded many times. The chain links TRBV20-1 to TRBJ2-5, with no clear D. The CDR3 extends over 12 amino acids. The germline V gene has CDR1 DFQATT and CDR2 SNEGSKA (reference sequence). The V end lost 0 bases, the J end lost 1 base, and 3 bases lay between the germline ends. The CDR3 coding sequence is TGCAGTGCTAGAGAGTTCCAAGAGACCCAGTACTTC. Protein sequence: CSAREFQETQYF.

The chain combines TRBV7-9 with TRBJ1-2, with D possibly matching TRBD1 (5 bases). V was pared by 5 bases and J by 4 bases, with 14 bases between. The CDR3 runs to 14 residues. The germline gives CDR1 SEHNR, CDR2 FQNEAQ (reference sequence). The CDR3 protein is CASSPGRGPYGYTF. CDR3 coding DNA: TGTGCCAGCAGCCCCGGTAGGGGACCCTATGGCTACACCTTC.